Presented here are 24 T cell receptor beta chains from one specimen sequenced in a study of blood T cells in healthy people across ages. A second PCR of about 6 to 11 cycles used a sample-barcoded 5' primer and a J-beta primer mix. TCRdb ran MiXCR on the 5' RACE reads and lists one entry per CDR3 protein. The table has about 640,000 distinct CDR3 sequences, around 54% seen once. Sequencing was performed on blood. The source of these receptors is a man in his 60s in good health.

V gene TRBV7-2 combines with J gene TRBJ2-3; D remains unclear. Trimming stripped 0 bases from V and 2 bases from J, with 9 bases between. Germline values: CDR1 SGHTA, CDR2 FQGNSA. This CDR3 region has 15 residues. The CDR3 loop reads CASSLAEQSTDTQYF. CDR3 in DNA: TGTGCCAGCAGCTTAGCGGAGCAGTCCACAGATACGCAGTATTTT.

The chain has TRBV6-6 and TRBJ2-3; maybe TRBD1 (6 bases). Deletions cut 6 bases from V and 3 bases from J, with 10 bases between. The CDR3 is made up of 13 amino acids. The germline V gene has CDR1 MNHNY and CDR2 SVGAGI (reference sequence). The CDR3 sequence is CASRQDSTDTQYF. CDR3 coding DNA: TGTGCCAGCAGGCAGGACAGTACAGATACGCAGTATTTT.

The V and J genes are TRBV27 and TRBJ1-2; TRBD1 matches at 8 bases. The CDR3 has 14 amino acids. Germline values: CDR1 MNHEY, CDR2 SMNVEV (reference sequence). Trimming cost V 4 bases and J 8 bases; bases outside gene matches: 9. The CDR3: CASSSRTGQSGYTF. The CDR3 DNA sequence: TGTGCCAGCAGTTCGAGGACAGGGCAGAGCGGCTACACCTTC.

The chain employs TRBV5-6 and TRBJ2-5; 8 bases map to TRBD1. CDR1 and CDR2 (germline): SGHDT, YYEEEE. CDR3 length: 15 amino acids. The trim removed 0 bases at V and 5 bases at J, leaving 6 bases unmatched. In DNA form, the CDR3 reads TGTGCCAGCAGCTTGGTGGACAGGGAACCGGAGACCCAGTACTTC. This gives the protein CASSLVDREPETQYF.

The J gene is TRBJ2-1, the V gene TRBV10-3, with D tentatively TRBD1 (5 bases). The end of the DNA aligns better with TRBJ2-7, so the J call may be wrong. Germline V gene sequence: CDR1 ENHRY, CDR2 SYGVKD. The CDR3 consists of 13 residues. CDR3 protein: CAISVGQAYEQYF. The CDR3 DNA sequence: TGTGCCATCAGTGTGGGGCAGGCCTACGAGCAGTACTTC.

There are many counts of this clonotype. Its ends do not fully match the called genes, so a read error is possible. This sequence joins TRBV6-6 and TRBJ1-5, with a possible D match to TRBD1 (5 bases). Germline V lookup: CDR1 MNHNY, CDR2 SVGAGI (reference sequence). The CDR3 has 14 residues. In nucleotides, the CDR3 is TGTGCCAGCAGTGACTCGTGGGGCGGACAGCCCCAGCATTTT. Translation gives CASSDSWGGQPQHF.

The V call is TRBV27, the J call TRBJ1-4; D is uncertain. Germline lookup yields CDR1 MNHEY and CDR2 SMNVEV (reference sequence). Trimming took off 6 bases at V and 3 bases at J, with 11 bases between the two ends. This CDR3 region has 14 residues. The CDR3 sequence is CASRRIGSNEKLFF. The CDR3 DNA follows: TGTGCCAGCAGGAGGATAGGGTCTAATGAAAAACTGTTTTTT.

This clonotype has a handful of counts. The CDR3 reads CASSLAGTGGLEQFF. CDR3 nucleotide sequence: TGTGCCAGCAGCTTGGCAGGGACAGGGGGCCTGGAGCAGTTCTTC. The rearrangement uses TRBV7-2 and TRBJ2-1; TRBD1 matches 12 bases. This CDR3 contains 15 residues. The trim removed 3 bases at V and 10 bases at J, leaving 7 bases unmatched. Germline V CDR1 and CDR2: SGHTA, FQGNSA.

This clonotype appeared once. The J gene is TRBJ2-1, the V gene TRBV2; the D is unclear. The last part of the DNA fits TRBJ2-7 better; the J call may be wrong. Germline CDR1 is SNHLY and CDR2 is FYNNEI. The CDR3 is 16 residues long. CDR3 loop: CAKNPKQSGSYNEQYF. DNA for the CDR3: TGTGCCAAAAACCCAAAGCAGTCGGGCTCCTACAATGAGCAGTACTTC.

The table lists this clonotype with a few counts. The rearrangement links TRBV29-1 to TRBJ2-7; the D call may be TRBD1 or TRBD2 (5 bases each). V lost 4 bases and J lost 0, with 10 bases in between. This CDR3 has 13 residues. Germline V CDR1 and CDR2: SQVTM, ANQGSEA. The CDR3 reads CSVARDLSYEQYF. For the CDR3, the DNA is TGCAGCGTTGCTCGGGACCTCTCCTACGAGCAGTACTTC.

The V gene is TRBV9, the J gene TRBJ2-1, with unresolved D. Germline CDR1 is SGDLS and CDR2 is YYNGEE. Trimming shortened V by 0 bases and J by 0 bases, and 7 bases separated the two germline ends. The CDR3 runs 15 residues. CDR3 sequence reads: CASSVDYSSYNEQFF. In nucleotides, the CDR3 is TGTGCCAGCAGCGTAGACTACAGCTCCTACAATGAGCAGTTCTTC.

The V gene is TRBV29-1, the J gene TRBJ2-1, with D maybe TRBD1 (6 bases). CDR3 length: 15 residues. Between the trimmed V and J ends, which lost 6 bases and 7 bases, there was a span of 22 bases. CDR1 SQVTM and CDR2 ANQGSEA come from the germline V gene. CDR3: CSVGSGQGMGNEQFF. The CDR3 coding sequence is TGCAGCGTGGGATCTGGGCAGGGGATGGGGAATGAGCAGTTCTTC.

This clonotype was detected once. At one of its ends the junction is not consistent with the germline gene, which may arise from a read error. The J gene is TRBJ2-4, the V gene TRBV7-8; the D gene is possibly TRBD2 (6 bases). This CDR3 region has 17 residues. Germline-derived CDR1 and CDR2 are SGHVS and FQNEAQ. The CDR3 nucleotides are TGTGCCGGCAGCAGCTTGGGAGGCAGTAACGCCAAAAACATTCAGTACTTC. It codes for CAGSSLGGSNAKNIQYF.

This chain links TRBV4-1 with TRBJ1-4; TRBD1 aligns across 10 bases. The V segment lost 8 bases and the J segment 2 bases; nucleotides outside the gene matches: 8. The CDR3 is 16 amino acids. Germline loops: CDR1 MGHRA, CDR2 YSYEKL. CDR3 protein: CASAKTGGLTNEKLFF. DNA of the CDR3: TGCGCCAGCGCGAAGACAGGGGGCCTGACTAATGAAAAACTGTTTTTT.

This chain uses TRBV3-1 with TRBJ2-1; maybe TRBD1 (5 bases). The germline CDR1 and CDR2 sequences are LGHDT and YNNKEL (reference sequence). V lost 1 base, J lost 7 bases, and 14 bases lay in between. There are 15 residues in the CDR3. The CDR3 is CASSQAGLTVNEQFF. The CDR3 nucleotides read TGTGCCAGCAGCCAAGCTGGTCTGACAGTTAATGAGCAGTTCTTC.

V gene TRBV12-3 or TRBV12-4 combines with J gene TRBJ2-1, with 11 nucleotides matching TRBD2. The CDR3 is 16 amino acids. The ends lost 3 bases at V and 7 bases at J; junction bases unmatched: 8. The CDR3: CASSFSSGGTRNEQFF. The DNA of the CDR3 is TGTGCCAGCAGTTTCTCTAGCGGGGGGACTAGAAATGAGCAGTTCTTC.

CDR3 bases: TGCAGCGTTAAGGTCCACCAAGAGACCCAGTACTTC. This encodes CSVKVHQETQYF. V usage is TRBV29-1 and J usage is TRBJ2-5; no definite D call. Trimming pared 5 bases from V and 0 bases from J, leaving 7 bases between. Germline CDR1 and CDR2: SQVTM and ANQGSEA. The CDR3 contains 12 residues.

Many counts were recorded for this clonotype. V and J are TRBV9 and TRBJ2-7; no clear D gene. The CDR3 loop spans 14 amino acids. Trimming cost V 0 bases and J 3 bases, with 10 bases left between them. The V gene's germline CDR1 is SGDLS and CDR2 YYNGEE. CDR3 nucleotide sequence: TGTGCCAGCAGCGTAGGCCCACTGATCTACGAGCAGTACTTC. Translating gives CASSVGPLIYEQYF.

The chain is built from TRBV7-2 and TRBJ2-1; 13 nucleotides line up with TRBD2. The CDR3 length is 16 residues. The trim removed 5 bases at V and 4 bases at J, leaving 5 bases unmatched. Germline lookup yields CDR1 SGHTA and CDR2 FQGNSA. This CDR3 reads CASSGTSGGAYNEQFF. The CDR3 DNA reads as TGTGCCAGCAGCGGAACTAGCGGGGGGGCTTACAATGAGCAGTTCTTC.

The genes are TRBV29-1 and TRBJ2-7; TRBD1 aligns across 10 bases. The CDR3 is made up of 16 amino acids. Trimming cost V 1 base and J 0 bases; bases outside gene matches: 6. From germline, CDR1 is SQVTM and CDR2 ANQGSEA. CDR3 region: CSVEGTGGGSSYEQYF. The CDR3 DNA follows: TGCAGCGTTGAAGGGACAGGGGGAGGGAGCTCCTACGAGCAGTACTTC.

This clonotype was detected a few times. This chain connects TRBV7-9 to TRBJ1-1; D ambiguous. Trimming cost V 2 bases and J 3 bases, with 7 bases left between them. The CDR3 is 13 amino acids. Germline V CDR1 and CDR2: SEHNR, FQNEAQ (reference sequence). This chain's CDR3 is CASSLSADTEAFF. As DNA, the CDR3 is TGTGCCAGCAGCTTATCCGCTGACACTGAAGCTTTCTTT.

The rearrangement uses TRBV6-1 and TRBJ2-7, with 11 bases identical to TRBD2. The CDR3 extends over 13 amino acids. The V and J ends lost 10 bases and 4 bases, in that order; junction bases with no gene match: 6. Germline-derived CDR1 and CDR2 are MNHNS and SASEGT. The CDR3 reads CATRLAGIYEQYF. The CDR3 DNA follows: TGTGCCACCAGACTAGCGGGGATATACGAGCAGTACTTC.

This chain joins TRBV4-1 and TRBJ2-5; TRBD1 is a possible D gene (5 bases). The CDR3 has 14 amino acids. Trimming pared 2 bases from V and 5 bases from J, leaving 12 bases between. Germline V CDR1 and CDR2: MGHRA, YSYEKL. CDR3 sequence reads: CASSQTLKGETQYF. The DNA for the CDR3 is TGCGCCAGCAGCCAAACTCTTAAGGGGGAGACCCAGTACTTC.

The chain has TRBV12-3 or TRBV12-4 and TRBJ2-1, with a tentative D call TRBD1 (7 bases). Trimming cost V 6 bases and J 3 bases, with 12 bases left between them. This CDR3 region has 14 residues. The CDR3: CASSRGVGYNEQFF. DNA for the CDR3: TGTGCCAGCAGCAGGGGGGTGGGCTACAATGAGCAGTTCTTC.